These 23 T cell receptor beta chains share one sample of origin, sequenced in a study of T cell clones after liver transplantation. The table came from immunoSEQ multiplex PCR; TCRdb's copy has only in-frame clones and leaves some out. The sample holds more than 95,000 clones, approximately 78% seen once. This specimen consisted of CD4+ T cells from blood, obtained before liver transplant. Source of these receptors: a human donor who received a liver transplant.

This sequence joins TRBV25-1 and TRBJ2-3; tentatively, D is TRBD2 (6 bases). V lost 3 bases and J 8 bases, leaving 12 bases between the germline ends. Germline lookup yields CDR1 MGHDK and CDR2 SYGVNS. The length of the CDR3 is 13 residues. In nucleotides, the CDR3 is TGTGCCAGCAGTGATCGCGGGAAAGGTACGCAGTATTTT. Protein product: CASSDRGKGTQYF.

V usage is TRBV5-1 and J usage is TRBJ2-7, with D perhaps matching TRBD1 or TRBD2 (5 bases each). Trimming removed 5 bases at V and 5 bases at J, with 14 bases between. Germline V gives CDR1 SGHRS, CDR2 YFSETQ. The CDR3 extends over 13 amino acids. Written as DNA, the CDR3 is TGCGCCAGCAGTTACGGGACCGGCAACGAGCAGTACTTC. Translated, it gives CASSYGTGNEQYF.

The CDR3 loop reads CASSLGWGTAETQYF. The CDR3 nucleotides are TGCGCCAGCAGCCTCGGGTGGGGTACAGCGGAGACCCAGTACTTC. The gene calls are TRBV5-1 and TRBJ2-5; no firm D call. The CDR3 runs to 15 residues. Deletions cut 4 bases from V and 5 bases from J, with 18 bases between. Germline assignment: CDR1 SGHRS and CDR2 YFSETQ.

This clone turned up a few times. The chain combines TRBV25-1 with TRBJ2-7; D remains ambiguous. V dropped 2 bases and J dropped 3 bases, with 20 bases sitting between them. This CDR3 region has 17 residues. The germline V gene has CDR1 MGHDK and CDR2 SYGVNS. Written as DNA, the CDR3 is TGTGCCAGCAGTGAAGGAAAGAAATCTAAGGAAATCTACGAGCAGTACTTC. Its translation is CASSEGKKSKEIYEQYF.

The chain has TRBV28 and TRBJ1-2; maybe TRBD1 (5 bases). V lost 4 bases and J 8 bases, leaving 14 bases between the germline ends. Germline V gene lookup returns CDR1 MDHEN and CDR2 SYDVKM. This CDR3 contains 13 residues. For the CDR3, the DNA is TGTGCCAGCAGTTCTCGGTCGAAGGGGGGCTACACCTTC. Translation: CASSSRSKGGYTF.

The chain recombines TRBV28 with TRBJ2-2, with D perhaps matching TRBD2 (7 bases). Germline assignment: CDR1 MDHEN and CDR2 SYDVKM. Trimming stripped 8 bases from V and 4 bases from J, with 11 bases between. The CDR3 contains 13 residues. The CDR3 DNA reads TGTGCCAGCCGGGGGGCCGGCACCGGGGAGCTGTTTTTT. Amino acids: CASRGAGTGELFF.

The chain joins TRBV6-5 to TRBJ2-5; D might be TRBD2 (6 bases). This CDR3 is built from 13 residues. The germline V gene has CDR1 MNHEY and CDR2 SVGAGI. Trimming left V 5 bases short and J 2 bases short, with 9 bases between. This CDR3 reads CASSTGGQETQYF. In nucleotides, the CDR3 is TGTGCCAGCAGTACCGGGGGACAAGAGACCCAGTACTTC.

This chain connects TRBV4-1 to TRBJ2-3, with TRBD2 matching over 14 bases. CDR3 size: 16 residues. In germline, CDR1 is MGHRA, CDR2 YSYEKL. V dropped 4 bases and J dropped 4; count of bases not matched to a gene: 4. The CDR3 reads CASSRGTSGSSDTQYF. CDR3 coding DNA: TGCGCCAGCAGCCGGGGGACTAGCGGGAGTTCAGATACGCAGTATTTT.

The chain joins TRBV6-1 to TRBJ1-2, with D uncertain. The CDR3 runs to 13 residues. The germline gives CDR1 MNHNS, CDR2 SASEGT. V lost 5 bases to trimming and J lost 1 base, with 8 bases between them. The CDR3 loop is CASSMERNYGYTF. The CDR3 coding sequence is TGTGCCAGCAGTATGGAGCGTAACTATGGCTACACCTTC.

Only one count was recorded for this clone. The J gene is TRBJ1-1, the V gene TRBV29-1; the D is unclear. This CDR3 is 11 amino acids long. V was trimmed by 7 bases and J by 4 bases, leaving 10 bases between them. CDR1 and CDR2 (germline): SQVTM, ANQGSEA. The CDR3: CSAFRTTEAFF. Here the CDR3 DNA reads TGCAGCGCGTTCAGGACCACTGAAGCTTTCTTT.

Many counts were recorded for this clone. This chain uses TRBV30 with TRBJ1-3; no clear D gene. Deletions cut 1 base from V and 0 bases from J, with 13 bases between. Germline loops: CDR1 GTSNPN, CDR2 SVGIG (reference sequence). The CDR3 length is 16 residues. CDR3 in DNA: TGTGCCTGGAGTGCGGACTTCCAATACTCTGGAAACACCATATATTTT. This sequence encodes CAWSADFQYSGNTIYF.

The V and J genes are TRBV19 and TRBJ2-7; 11 bases agree with TRBD1. The V gene end was trimmed by 5 bases and the J gene end by 6 bases; junction bases not matched to a gene: 9. This CDR3 spans 15 amino acids. From germline, CDR1 is LNHDA and CDR2 SQIVND (reference sequence). The CDR3 DNA follows: TGTGCCAGTAGTGCCCGGGACAGGGGGGTCCCCGAGCAGTACTTC. Translated, it gives CASSARDRGVPEQYF.

The chain is built from TRBV9 and TRBJ2-1, with 14 bases that match TRBD2. This CDR3 has 21 residues. Germline V CDR1 and CDR2: SGDLS, YYNGEE. V gave up 4 bases and J gave up 0 bases; unmatched junction bases: 15. Here the CDR3 reads CASSPPLGLAGERSSYNEQFF. CDR3 in DNA: TGTGCCAGCAGCCCACCCTTGGGACTAGCGGGAGAAAGAAGCTCCTACAATGAGCAGTTCTTC.

This clone occurred a few times. The chain couples TRBV5-1 to TRBJ2-1; 8 bases fit TRBD2. The V gene end was trimmed by 4 bases and the J gene end by 9 bases; junction bases not matched to a gene: 15. This CDR3 spans 16 amino acids. Germline values: CDR1 SGHRS, CDR2 YFSETQ. The CDR3 coding sequence is TGCGCCAGCAGCCTCCCGGGACTAGTGGGGCTCGGTGAGCAGTTCTTC. This codes for CASSLPGLVGLGEQFF.

This clone was observed a single time. The chain is built from TRBV27 and TRBJ2-2; TRBD1 aligns across 12 bases. Per the germline V gene, CDR1 is MNHEY and CDR2 is SMNVEV (reference sequence). V shed 2 bases, J shed 6 bases, and the junction held 10 bases outside the gene matches. The CDR3 is 18 residues long. CDR3 bases: TGTGCCAGCAGTTTAGGGACAGGGGGCGGGCGTGGGGCCGGGGAGCTGTTTTTT. Protein product: CASSLGTGGGRGAGELFF.

This sequence joins TRBV4-1 and TRBJ2-6; D gene uncertain. Germline values: CDR1 MGHRA, CDR2 YSYEKL. The CDR3 consists of 18 residues. V shed 3 bases and J shed 3 bases, with 18 bases lying between them. The CDR3 DNA reads TGCGCCAGCAGCCACCCCGGGTCCGATCGAAGTGGGGCCAACGTCCTGACTTTC. Encoded protein: CASSHPGSDRSGANVLTF.

The genes are TRBV7-2 and TRBJ2-1; TRBD2 agrees at 9 bases. This CDR3 has 15 amino acids. Germline V gene data show CDR1 as SGHTA and CDR2 as FQGNSA. V lost 1 base, J lost 10 bases, and 8 bases stayed unmatched. The CDR3 DNA reads TGTGCCAGCAGCTTAGTAGCGGGGGCTCTAGGGGAGCAGTTCTTC. This sequence encodes CASSLVAGALGEQFF. The entire variable domain, with the rest obtained from reference TRBV7-2 and TRBJ2-1, is as follows: GAGVSQSPSNKVTEKGKDVELRCDPISGHTALYWYRQSLGQGLEFLIYFQGNSAPDKSGLPSDRFSAERTGGSVSTLTIQRTQQEDSAVYLCASSLVAGALGEQFFGPGTRLTVL.

The rearrangement links TRBV30 to TRBJ2-2; 7 bases fit TRBD1. The V gene end was trimmed by 5 bases and the J gene end by 1 base; junction bases not matched to a gene: 4. Looked up from germline, CDR1 is GTSNPN and CDR2 is SVGIG (reference sequence). This CDR3 is built from 14 residues. CDR3 region: CAWGRTGNTGELFF. In DNA form, the CDR3 reads TGTGCCTGGGGGCGGACAGGGAACACCGGGGAGCTGTTTTTT.

V is TRBV5-8 and J is TRBJ2-7; D is ambiguous. Germline V gene data show CDR1 as SGHTS and CDR2 as YDEGEE. The germline V and J ends were trimmed by 4 bases and 3 bases, with 5 bases remaining between them. The CDR3 is made up of 11 amino acids. CDR3 amino acids: CASSRFYEQYF. The CDR3, as DNA: TGTGCCAGCAGCCGATTCTACGAGCAGTACTTC.

This chain uses TRBV21-1 with TRBJ1-4. TRBV21-1 is recorded as a pseudogene. The CDR3 is made up of 15 amino acids. Here the CDR3 reads CASSFPGGQIEKLFF. CDR3 bases: TGTGCCAGCAGCTTCCCAGGAGGCCAGATAGAAAAACTGTTTTTT.

V and J are TRBV4-1 and TRBJ2-1; 10 bases are shared with TRBD1. In germline, CDR1 is MGHRA, CDR2 YSYEKL. The V gene end was trimmed by 1 base and the J gene end by 7 bases; junction bases not matched to a gene: 7. The CDR3 is 16 residues long. The CDR3 DNA follows: TGCGCCAGCAGCCAAGTCTGGGACAGGGGCGGGAATGAGCAGTTCTTC. It yields the protein CASSQVWDRGGNEQFF.

The table lists this clone with a few counts. The chain carries TRBV19 and TRBJ1-5; no firm D call. Trimming shortened V by 4 bases and J by 0 bases, and 13 bases separated the two germline ends. From germline, CDR1 is LNHDA and CDR2 SQIVND (reference sequence). The CDR3 contains 16 residues. In DNA form, the CDR3 reads TGTGCCAGTAGTACTCCCCCACACCCTAGCAATCAGCCCCAGCATTTT. Translation: CASSTPPHPSNQPQHF.

V and J are TRBV9 and TRBJ2-7, with D tentatively TRBD2 (5 bases). Germline-derived CDR1 and CDR2 are SGDLS and YYNGEE. V shed 0 bases and J shed 5 bases, with 12 bases lying between them. This CDR3 is 14 amino acids long. The CDR3 protein is CASSVGGVVDEQYF. The CDR3 DNA reads as TGTGCCAGCAGCGTAGGGGGAGTGGTGGACGAGCAGTACTTC.